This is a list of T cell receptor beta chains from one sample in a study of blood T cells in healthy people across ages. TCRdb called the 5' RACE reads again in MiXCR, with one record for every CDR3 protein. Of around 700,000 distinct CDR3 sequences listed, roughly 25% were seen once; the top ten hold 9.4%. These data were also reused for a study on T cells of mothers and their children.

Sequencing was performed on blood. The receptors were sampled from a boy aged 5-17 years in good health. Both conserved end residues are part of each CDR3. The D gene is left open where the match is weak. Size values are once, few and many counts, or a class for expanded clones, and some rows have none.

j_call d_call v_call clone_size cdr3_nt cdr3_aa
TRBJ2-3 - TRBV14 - TGTGCCAGCAGCCTTACCGCGGAGCCCACAGATACGCAGTATTTT CASSLTAEPTDTQYF
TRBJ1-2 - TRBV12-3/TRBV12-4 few TGTGCCAGCAGAGAGACAGGAGCTAACTATGGCTACACCTTC CASRETGANYGYTF
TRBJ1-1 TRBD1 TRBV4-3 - TGCGCCAGCAGCCAGGACAGGGGGCGGGAGACTGAAGCTTTCTTT CASSQDRGRETEAFF
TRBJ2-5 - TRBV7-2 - TGTGCCAGCAGCTTAGGCCCGGCACCAGAGACCCAGTACTTC CASSLGPAPETQYF
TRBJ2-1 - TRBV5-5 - TGTGCCAGCAGCTTGTATCTCAATGAGCAGTTCTTC CASSLYLNEQFF
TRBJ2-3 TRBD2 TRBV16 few TGTGCCAGCAGCCAAGGTGGACTAGCTCCGCAGTATTTT CASSQGGLAPQYF
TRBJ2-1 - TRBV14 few TGTGCCAGCAGCCCGCCGGGACACGGTGAGCAGTTCTTC CASSPPGHGEQFF
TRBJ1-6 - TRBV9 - TGTGCCAGCAGCGGCCGGGAGCGAAGTTCACCCCTCCACTTT CASSGRERSSPLHF
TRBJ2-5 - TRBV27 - TGTGCCAGCAGTTTATCAGGGAACCTACAAGAGACCCAGTACTTC CASSLSGNLQETQYF
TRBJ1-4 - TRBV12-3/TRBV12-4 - TGTGCCAGCAGCGACCAACAGGGCCCGAGGGTGAAACTGTTTTTT CASSDQQGPRVKLFF
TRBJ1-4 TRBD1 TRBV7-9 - TGTGCCAGCAGCTTAATGACAGGGGGAGAAATGAGCGGAAAACTGTTTTTT CASSLMTGGEMSGKLFF
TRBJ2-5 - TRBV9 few TGTGCCAGCAGCGTAGGTTCAGGGTTGGAGACCCAGTACTTC CASSVGSGLETQYF
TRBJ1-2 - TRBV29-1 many TGCAGCGTGGGAAGCCCAGCGCACAGGGACTATGGCTACACCTTC CSVGSPAHRDYGYTF
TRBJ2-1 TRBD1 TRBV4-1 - TGCGCCAGCAGCCTTCCTTTCGGGACAGGGGTCAATGAGCAGTTCTTC CASSLPFGTGVNEQFF
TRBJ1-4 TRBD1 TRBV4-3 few TGCGCCAGCAGCCAAGGGGTGTCAGGGACAGGCAATGAAAAACTGTTTTTT CASSQGVSGTGNEKLFF
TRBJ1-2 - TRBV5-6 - TGTGCCAGCAGCTTCATAGGGGAAGACGGCTACACCTTC CASSFIGEDGYTF
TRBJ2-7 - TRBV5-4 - TGTGCCAGCAGCCAAAGTCGGGGCACATCCTCCTACGAGCAGTACTTC CASSQSRGTSSYEQYF
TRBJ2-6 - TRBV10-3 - TGTGCCATCAAGAGCTCTGGGGCCAACGTCCTGACTTTC CAIKSSGANVLTF
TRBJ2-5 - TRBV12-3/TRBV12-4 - TGTGCCAGCCGGCAGGGCTTGGAAGAGACCCAGTACTTC CASRQGLEETQYF
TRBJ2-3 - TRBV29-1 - TGCAGCGTCCAGGCGCCAGATACGCAGTATTTT CSVQAPDTQYF
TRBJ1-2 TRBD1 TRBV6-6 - TGTGCCAGCAGTTCCTCCGGGACAGGGATCGAAGGCTACACCTTC CASSSSGTGIEGYTF
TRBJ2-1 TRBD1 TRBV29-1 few TGCAGCGTTGGTTGGACAGGAACCTACAATGAGCAGTTCTTC CSVGWTGTYNEQFF
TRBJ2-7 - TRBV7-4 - TGTGCCAGCAGCTTGCAACGGGACCAATTCTACGAGCAGTACTTC CASSLQRDQFYEQYF
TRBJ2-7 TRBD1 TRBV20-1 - TGCAGTGCCTATTATCGGGACAGCTACGAGCAGTACTTC CSAYYRDSYEQYF
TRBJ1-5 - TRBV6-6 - TGTGCCAGCAGTTACCCTGCTGACGGTAGAGAACAGCCCCAGCATTTT CASSYPADGREQPQHF
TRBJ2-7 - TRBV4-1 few TGCGCCAGCAGCCAAGGAGCGGGCGCCTACGAGCAGTACTTC CASSQGAGAYEQYF
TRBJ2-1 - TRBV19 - TGTGCCAGTAGTCGCCCGGGGGACAGAACGCTGAGTGAGCAGTTCTTC CASSRPGDRTLSEQFF
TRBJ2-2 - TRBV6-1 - TGTGCCAGCAGTGAAATCGCAGGGGCCCTGGAGAAGCTGTTTTTT CASSEIAGALEKLFF
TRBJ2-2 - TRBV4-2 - TGTGCCAGCAGCCAAGCAGCGGCCAAGGGAACCGGGGAGCTGTTTTTT CASSQAAAKGTGELFF
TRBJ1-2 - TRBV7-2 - TGTGCCAGCAGCTTATGGGCAGATGGGGGCTACACCTTC CASSLWADGGYTF
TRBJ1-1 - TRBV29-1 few TGCGGCGTTGGTTGGGGCACCCCGGGAGAAGCTTTCTTT CGVGWGTPGEAFF